The source of this T cell receptor (beta chain) is a study of blood T cell repertoires in COVID-19. Study at large: Sources were T cells, B-cell-depleted T cells, or PBMCs; the material itself was cDNA or gDNA.

Methods used by the authors: Using reference gene primer amplification, nucleated cell counts were estimated. This table comes from immunoSEQ multiplex PCR, and its TCRdb copy is limited to in-frame clones, with some not included. V and J calls and clone size are given by that table; D and trimming were obtained from the DNA. The sample consists of tens of thousands of clones, over 75% of them appearing once. V was pared by 0 bases and J by 2 bases, with 10 bases between. CDR1 and CDR2 from the germline V gene are LNHDA and SQIVND (reference sequence). The CDR3 sequence is 15 residues long. The clonotype was recovered from an elderly woman with acute or convalescent COVID-19. Sequences were obtained from peripheral blood. The chain is built from TRBV19 and TRBJ1-1; unclear D gene. Here the CDR3 DNA reads TGTGCCAGTAGTATAGACAGTGGCACCAACACTGAAGCTTTCTTT. Protein: CASSIDSGTNTEAFF. Full variable domain (outside the CDR3, taken from reference TRBV19 and TRBJ1-1): DGGITQSPKYLFRKEGQNVTLSCEQNLNHDAMYWYRQDPGQGLRLIYYSQIVNDFQKGDIAEGYSVSREKKESFPLTVTSAQKNPTAFYLCASSIDSGTNTEAFFGQGTRLTVV.